The source of this T cell receptor (beta chain) is a study of OX40 agonist ivuxolimab in advanced cancers. This clone is medium-sized (0.01 to 0.1%) by share. Trimming removed 3 bases from V and 2 bases from J, with 5 bases in between. Per the germline V gene, CDR1 is MRHNA and CDR2 is SNTAGT. The CDR3 runs 14 residues. Clones were read by immunoSEQ multiplex PCR, and TCRdb kept only the in-frame ones, dropping some. This table holds 70,000 or so clones, 80% to 95% found once. The TCR comes from an adult with an advanced solid tumor such as melanoma, head and neck, liver or kidney cancer. The sample here was CD4+ or CD8+ T cells sorted from blood, taken in a trial of the OX40 agonist ivuxolimab. The chain combines TRBV6-4 with TRBJ2-6; D assignment may be TRBD1 or TRBD2 (5 bases each). Written as DNA, the CDR3 is TGTGCCAGCAGTGAGGGGGCTGGGGCCAACGTCCTGACTTTC. Translated, it gives CASSEGAGANVLTF.